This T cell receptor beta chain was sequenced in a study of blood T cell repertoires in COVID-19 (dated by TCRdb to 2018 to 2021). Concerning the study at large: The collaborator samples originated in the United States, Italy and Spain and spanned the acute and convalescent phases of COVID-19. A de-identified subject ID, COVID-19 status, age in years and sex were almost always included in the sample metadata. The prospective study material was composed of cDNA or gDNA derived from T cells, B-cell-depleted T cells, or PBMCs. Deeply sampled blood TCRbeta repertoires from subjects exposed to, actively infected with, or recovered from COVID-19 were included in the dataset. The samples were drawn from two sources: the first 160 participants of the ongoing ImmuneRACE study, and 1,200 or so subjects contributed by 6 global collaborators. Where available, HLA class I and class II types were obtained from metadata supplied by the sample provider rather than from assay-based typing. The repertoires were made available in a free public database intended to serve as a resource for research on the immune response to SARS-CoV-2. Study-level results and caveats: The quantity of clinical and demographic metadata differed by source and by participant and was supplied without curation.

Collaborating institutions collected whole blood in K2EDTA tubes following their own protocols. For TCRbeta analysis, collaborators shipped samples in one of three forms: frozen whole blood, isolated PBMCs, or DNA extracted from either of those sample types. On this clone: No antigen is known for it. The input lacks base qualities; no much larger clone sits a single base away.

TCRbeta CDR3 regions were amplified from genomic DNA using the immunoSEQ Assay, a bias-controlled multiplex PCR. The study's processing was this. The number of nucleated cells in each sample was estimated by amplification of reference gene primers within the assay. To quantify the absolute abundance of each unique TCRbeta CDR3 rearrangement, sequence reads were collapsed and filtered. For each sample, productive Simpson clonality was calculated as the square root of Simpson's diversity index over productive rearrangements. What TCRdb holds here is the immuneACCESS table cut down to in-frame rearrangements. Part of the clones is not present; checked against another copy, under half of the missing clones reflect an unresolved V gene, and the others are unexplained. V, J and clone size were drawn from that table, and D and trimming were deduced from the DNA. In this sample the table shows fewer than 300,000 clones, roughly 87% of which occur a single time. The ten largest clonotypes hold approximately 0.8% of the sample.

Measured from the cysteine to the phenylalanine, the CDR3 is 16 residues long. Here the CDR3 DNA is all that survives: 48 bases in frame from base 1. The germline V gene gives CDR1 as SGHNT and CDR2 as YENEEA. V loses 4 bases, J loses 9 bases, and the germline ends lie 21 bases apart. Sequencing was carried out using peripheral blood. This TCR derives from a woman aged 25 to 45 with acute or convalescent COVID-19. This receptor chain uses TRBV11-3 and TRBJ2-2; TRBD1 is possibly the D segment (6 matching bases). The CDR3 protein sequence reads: CASSSRGGPVNRELFF. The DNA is TGTGCCAGCAGCTCTAGAGGGGGACCTGTGAACCGGGAGCTGTTTTTT.